The 26 T cell receptor beta chains listed next were all sequenced from one sample in a study of blood T cell repertoires in COVID-19. Some clones are missing from TCRdb's copy, which holds only in-frame ones; the method was immunoSEQ multiplex PCR. Counted here are some 200,000 clones, 85% occurring once; the ten biggest clones make up approximately 0.9%. Sequenced sample: peripheral blood. The source is a man in his 60s with COVID-19, enrolled during active disease.

The chain links TRBV28 to TRBJ1-6; TRBD1 matches at 7 bases. CDR3 length equals 15 residues. The V gene's germline CDR1 is MDHEN and CDR2 SYDVKM. Trimming took 4 bases from V and 7 from J; bases not matched to a gene: 7. The DNA for the CDR3 is TGTGCCAGCAGTTCGGGACAGTCCTCCAATTCACCCCTCCACTTT. Its translation is CASSSGQSSNSPLHF.

This clone was found once. The chain uses TRBV27 and TRBJ2-1, with 8 bases identical to TRBD2. The CDR3 is made up of 15 amino acids. Trimming took 8 bases from V and 5 from J; bases not matched to a gene: 11. Germline-derived CDR1 and CDR2 are MNHEY and SMNVEV (reference sequence). CDR3 sequence (DNA): TGTGCCAGCGTCACCTCCGGGAGGGCTCACAATGAGCAGTTCTTC. Its translation is CASVTSGRAHNEQFF.

DNA of the CDR3: TGCGCCAGCAGCCAAGCGGTAGACAGGGGCCAGCAGTACTTC. Its translation is CASSQAVDRGQQYF. This chain links TRBV4-3 with TRBJ2-7; 8 bases agree with TRBD1. The CDR3 is made up of 14 amino acids. Germline CDR1 reads LGHNA; CDR2 reads YSLEER. V shed 1 base, J shed 8 bases, and the junction held 7 bases outside the gene matches.

The chain carries TRBV5-8 and TRBJ1-5; possible D gene TRBD1, 5 bases. The CDR3 is made up of 15 amino acids. The germline gives CDR1 SGHTS, CDR2 YDEGEE. V lost 0 bases, J lost 3 bases, and 10 bases lay in between. Here the CDR3 DNA reads TGTGCCAGCAGCTTGGCAGGGTCCCACAATCAGCCCCAGCATTTT. Its protein product is CASSLAGSHNQPQHF.

The gene calls are TRBV19 and TRBJ1-1, with 7 bases aligning to TRBD1. The CDR3 length is 13 residues. The J segment lost 5 bases and the V segment lost 7 bases, leaving 7 bases of the junction unmatched. Per the germline V gene, CDR1 is LNHDA and CDR2 is SQIVND (reference sequence). In DNA, the CDR3 is TGTGCCAGTACCCGGTCAGGGGGAACTGAAGCTTTCTTT. This codes for CASTRSGGTEAFF.

The V gene is TRBV5-4, the J gene TRBJ1-1, with D maybe TRBD1 (5 bases). This CDR3 is built from 13 residues. V was shortened by 5 bases and J by 6 bases, with 14 bases between the two germline ends. The germline gives CDR1 SGHNT, CDR2 YYREEE (reference sequence). For the CDR3, the DNA is TGTGCCAGCAGTTCCCCGGGACTCCCTGAAGCTTTCTTT. It specifies CASSSPGLPEAFF.

This chain connects TRBV28 to TRBJ2-7; a possible D gene is TRBD2 (5 bases). The CDR3 is 13 residues long. The V end was cut by 1 base, the J end by 13 bases, with 17 bases between. CDR1 is MDHEN and CDR2 is SYDVKM in the germline V gene. The CDR3 is CASSLSLEGAPYF. Written as DNA, the CDR3 is TGTGCCAGCAGTTTATCTTTAGAGGGAGCCCCTTACTTC.

The chain has TRBV6-1 and TRBJ2-7; 11 nucleotides line up with TRBD1. The V gene end was trimmed by 1 base and the J gene end by 5 bases; junction bases not matched to a gene: 4. Germline V gene sequence: CDR1 MNHNS, CDR2 SASEGT. The CDR3 runs 15 residues. The CDR3 nucleotides are TGTGCCAGCAGTGAAGGGACAGGGGGCGGAAACGAGCAGTACTTC. It encodes CASSEGTGGGNEQYF.

The rearrangement links TRBV6-2 or TRBV6-3 to TRBJ1-5; 8 bases fit TRBD1. Trimming at V came to 0 bases and at J to 5 bases, leaving 3 bases not matched to a gene. The CDR3 spans 15 residues. CDR1 is MNHEY, CDR2 SVGEGT, per germline. The CDR3 sequence: CASSYSRDRYQPQHF. The CDR3 DNA sequence: TGTGCCAGCAGTTACTCACGGGACAGGTATCAGCCCCAGCATTTT.

This chain links TRBV2 with TRBJ1-4, with D perhaps TRBD1 (5 bases). This CDR3 region has 14 residues. The germline V gene has CDR1 SNHLY and CDR2 FYNNEI. Trimming took 1 base from V and 7 from J, leaving 10 bases between them. For the CDR3, the DNA is TGTGCCAGCAGTGAAGGGGGGAGGATTGAAAAACTGTTTTTT. Translated, it gives CASSEGGRIEKLFF.

This chain links TRBV5-5 with TRBJ2-2, with D possibly being TRBD1 (6 bases). Between the trimmed V and J ends, which lost 4 bases and 0 bases, there was a span of 10 bases. CDR1 is SGHKS and CDR2 is YYEKEE in the germline V gene (reference sequence). The CDR3 has 15 amino acids. The CDR3 DNA sequence: TGTGCCAGCAGCCCGCGACAGGCGAACACCGGGGAGCTGTTTTTT. Its translation is CASSPRQANTGELFF.

The chain employs TRBV2 and TRBJ1-5; no clear D gene. The germline gives CDR1 SNHLY, CDR2 FYNNEI. V lost 1 base, J lost 7 bases, and 8 bases lay in between. CDR3 length: 13 amino acids. CDR3 in amino acids: CASSEDGRQPQHF. DNA of the CDR3: TGTGCCAGCAGTGAAGACGGCAGGCAGCCCCAGCATTTT.

This rearrangement joins TRBV2 to TRBJ1-2; D remains ambiguous. The germline V gene encodes CDR1 SNHLY and CDR2 FYNNEI. Trimming cost V 7 bases and J 4 bases, with 10 bases left between them. The CDR3 length is 12 residues. CDR3 bases: TGTGCCAGCATCAGGAATTTCTATGGCTACACCTTC. This sequence encodes CASIRNFYGYTF.

In its sample, this clone was seen once. The rearrangement uses TRBV5-6 and TRBJ2-5; TRBD1 aligns across 9 bases. The CDR3 contains 14 residues. Germline CDR1 reads SGHDT; CDR2 reads YYEEEE. Losses at the gene ends were 6 bases for V and 5 bases for J; bases not matched to a gene: 8. CDR3 in DNA: TGTGCCAGCACCCTTAACAGGGGGCTTGAGACCCAGTACTTC. Its protein is CASTLNRGLETQYF. Filled out from reference TRBV5-6 and TRBJ2-5, the complete variable domain reads DAGVTQSPTHLIKTRGQQVTLRCSPKSGHDTVSWYQQALGQGPQFIFQYYEEEERQRGNFPDRFSGHQFPNYSSELNVNALLLGDSALYLCASTLNRGLETQYFGPGTRLLVL.

The genes are TRBV28 and TRBJ1-2; a weak D match, TRBD1 (5 bases). Trimming cost V 6 bases and J 4 bases, with 24 bases left between them. Per germline, CDR1 MDHEN and CDR2 SYDVKM. This CDR3 has 17 residues. This CDR3 reads CASSSIRVDPFIYGYTF. DNA of the CDR3: TGTGCCAGCAGCTCGATCAGGGTTGACCCTTTCATCTATGGCTACACCTTC.

V gene TRBV6-1 combines with J gene TRBJ1-1; D call uncertain. V lost 2 bases and J lost 0, with 7 bases in between. Germline V gene sequence: CDR1 MNHNS, CDR2 SASEGT. CDR3 length equals 14 residues. The CDR3 is CASSESRLNTEAFF. The CDR3 DNA follows: TGTGCCAGCAGTGAATCGCGGTTGAACACTGAAGCTTTCTTT.

This clone appeared a single time. This chain links TRBV28 with TRBJ2-1; D is perhaps TRBD2 (6 bases). Looked up from germline, CDR1 is MDHEN and CDR2 is SYDVKM. V was trimmed by 3 bases and J by 7 bases, leaving 16 bases between them. The CDR3 sequence is 15 residues long. The CDR3 here is CASSFPGLLLNEQFF. The CDR3, as DNA: TGTGCCAGCAGTTTCCCGGGACTTTTGTTAAATGAGCAGTTCTTC.

This clone was detected only once. The chain combines TRBV6-5 with TRBJ2-7; D gene ambiguous. This CDR3 spans 14 amino acids. V was trimmed by 0 bases and J by 0 bases, leaving 6 bases between them. Per germline, CDR1 MNHEY and CDR2 SVGAGI. CDR3 loop: CASSYSDFSYEQYF. For the CDR3, the DNA is TGTGCCAGCAGTTACTCAGACTTCTCCTACGAGCAGTACTTC.

V usage is TRBV4-1 and J usage is TRBJ2-7; 7 positions agree with TRBD2. The CDR3 runs 14 residues. Germline loops: CDR1 MGHRA, CDR2 YSYEKL. V lost 0 bases and J lost 3; bases outside the gene matches: 2. The CDR3 DNA reads TGCGCCAGCAGCCAAGAACAGCGGGGCTACGAGCAGTACTTC. It codes for CASSQEQRGYEQYF.

This chain uses TRBV4-1 with TRBJ2-1; 8 bases are a match to TRBD2. Looked up from germline, CDR1 is MGHRA and CDR2 is YSYEKL. The CDR3 is 15 amino acids. V gave up 4 bases and J gave up 3 bases; unmatched junction bases: 5. The CDR3 region has the DNA TGCGCCAGCAGCCTCGGGGGGGGAGGCTACAATGAGCAGTTCTTC. It codes for CASSLGGGGYNEQFF.

The V call is TRBV5-1, the J call TRBJ1-3; 10 bases fit TRBD1. V shed 3 bases, J shed 1 base, and the junction held 4 bases outside the gene matches. Looked up from germline, CDR1 is SGHRS and CDR2 is YFSETQ. This CDR3 has 16 amino acids. The CDR3 DNA is TGCGCCAGCAGCTCGCGGACAGGGGGATCTGGAAACACCATATATTTT. Translated: CASSSRTGGSGNTIYF.

This chain uses TRBV21-1 with TRBJ1-5; the table names TRBD1, a call not compared with the DNA. TRBV21-1 is annotated as a pseudogene. This CDR3 comprises 14 residues. CDR3 loop: CASSRQGSNQPQHF. The CDR3 region has the DNA TGTGCCAGCAGCAGACAGGGGAGCAATCAGCCCCAGCATTTT.

The rearrangement links TRBV14 to TRBJ2-7, with 8 bases fitting TRBD2. V was pared by 0 bases and J by 3 bases, with 10 bases of the junction left unmatched. The CDR3 is made up of 17 amino acids. Germline assignment: CDR1 SGHDN and CDR2 FVKESK. The CDR3 DNA follows: TGTGCCAGCAGCCAAGATCCACCCGGGAGGGCCCTCTACGAGCAGTACTTC. This sequence encodes CASSQDPPGRALYEQYF. Complete variable domain (other parts from reference TRBV14 and TRBJ2-7): EAGVTQFPSHSVIEKGQTVTLRCDPISGHDNLYWYRRVMGKEIKFLLHFVKESKQDESGMPNNRFLAERTGGTYSTLKVQPAELEDSGVYFCASSQDPPGRALYEQYFGPGTRLTVT.

This clone was seen only a few times. J is TRBJ1-2 and V is TRBV23-1; D may be TRBD1 (5 bases). TRBV23-1 is annotated as an ORF whose role is uncertain. V was trimmed by 0 bases and J by 8 bases, leaving 10 bases between them. The CDR3 spans 13 residues. The CDR3 is CASSQSLGEGYTF. Here the CDR3 DNA reads TGCGCCAGCAGTCAATCTTTAGGGGAAGGCTACACCTTC.

This rearrangement joins TRBV6-5 to TRBJ1-5; 8 positions match TRBD1. The trim removed 6 bases at V and 7 bases at J, leaving 5 bases unmatched. The germline V gene encodes CDR1 MNHEY and CDR2 SVGAGI. This CDR3 spans 13 amino acids. CDR3 residues: CASSDRGGQPQHF. The CDR3, as DNA: TGTGCCAGCAGCGACAGGGGCGGCCAGCCCCAGCATTTT.

This rearrangement joins TRBV6-4 to TRBJ2-7, with D unresolved. The V end lost 3 bases, the J end lost 4 bases, and 13 bases lay between the germline ends. The CDR3 totals 14 residues. Germline loops: CDR1 MRHNA, CDR2 SNTAGT. The CDR3 here is CASSERYSPYEQYF. The CDR3 nucleotides are TGTGCCAGCAGTGAGAGATACTCCCCATACGAGCAGTACTTC.